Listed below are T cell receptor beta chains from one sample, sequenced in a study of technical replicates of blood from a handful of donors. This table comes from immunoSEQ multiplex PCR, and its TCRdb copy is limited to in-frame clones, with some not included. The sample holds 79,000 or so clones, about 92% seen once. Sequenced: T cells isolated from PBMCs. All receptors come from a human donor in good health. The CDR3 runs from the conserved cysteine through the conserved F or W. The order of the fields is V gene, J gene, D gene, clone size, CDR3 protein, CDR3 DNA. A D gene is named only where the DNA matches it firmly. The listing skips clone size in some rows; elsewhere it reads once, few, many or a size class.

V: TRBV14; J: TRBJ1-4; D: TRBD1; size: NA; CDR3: CASSLRIPGQTNEKLFF; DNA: TGTGCCAGCAGCCTCCGAATACCGGGACAGACAAATGAAAAACTGTTTTTT
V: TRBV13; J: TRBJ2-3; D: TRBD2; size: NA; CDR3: CASSPYRLAGTDTQYF; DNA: TGTGCCAGCAGCCCGTACCGACTAGCGGGAACAGATACGCAGTATTTT
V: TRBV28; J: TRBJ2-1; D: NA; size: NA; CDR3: CASGRDTDYNEQFF; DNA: TGTGCCAGCGGCAGGGATACCGACTACAATGAGCAGTTCTTC
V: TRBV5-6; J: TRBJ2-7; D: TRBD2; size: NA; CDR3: CASSPGLAGGLMAYEQYF; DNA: TGTGCCAGCTCGCCGGGACTAGCGGGAGGGCTAATGGCCTACGAGCAGTACTTC
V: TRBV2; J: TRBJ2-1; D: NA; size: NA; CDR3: CASMARSSYNEQFF; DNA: TGTGCCAGCATGGCGCGGAGCTCCTACAATGAGCAGTTCTTC
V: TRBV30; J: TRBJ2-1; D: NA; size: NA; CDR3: CAWSIGLTEHEQFF; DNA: TGTGCCTGGAGTATTGGCCTCACCGAACATGAGCAGTTCTTC
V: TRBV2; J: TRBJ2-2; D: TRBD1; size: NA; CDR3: CASSGQGLPGELFF; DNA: TGTGCCAGCAGTGGACAGGGTCTCCCCGGGGAGCTGTTTTTT
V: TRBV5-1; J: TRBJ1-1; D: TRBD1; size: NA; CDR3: CASSWDSGSEAFF; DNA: TGCGCCAGCAGCTGGGACAGTGGATCTGAAGCTTTCTTT
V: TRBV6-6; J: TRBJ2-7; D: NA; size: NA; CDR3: CASSLDIYEQYF; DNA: TGTGCCAGCAGTCTAGATATCTACGAGCAGTACTTC
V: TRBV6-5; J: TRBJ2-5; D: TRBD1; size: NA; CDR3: CASSLQGRETQYF; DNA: TGTGCCAGCAGTTTACAGGGGAGAGAGACCCAGTACTTC
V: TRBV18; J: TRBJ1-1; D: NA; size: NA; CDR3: CASSPSWGGTEAFF; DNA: TGTGCCAGCTCACCGTCATGGGGCGGCACTGAAGCTTTCTTT
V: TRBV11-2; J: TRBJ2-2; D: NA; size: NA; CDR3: CASRGGPSKPGELFF; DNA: TGTGCCAGCAGGGGGGGGCCTTCCAAGCCCGGGGAGCTGTTTTTT
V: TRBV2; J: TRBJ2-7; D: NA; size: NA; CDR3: CASTPGSYEQYF; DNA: TGTGCCAGCACGCCGGGCTCCTACGAGCAGTACTTC
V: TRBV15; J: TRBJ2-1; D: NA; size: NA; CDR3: CATGVSSYNEQFF; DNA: TGTGCCACCGGAGTAAGCTCCTACAATGAGCAGTTCTTC
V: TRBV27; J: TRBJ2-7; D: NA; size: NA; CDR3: CASSLQPGLREQYF; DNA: TGTGCCAGCAGTTTACAACCCGGTTTGCGGGAGCAGTACTTC
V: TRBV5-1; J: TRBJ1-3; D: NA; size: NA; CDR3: CASSLGGPGNTIYF; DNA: TGCGCCAGCAGCTTGGGGGGCCCAGGAAACACCATATATTTT
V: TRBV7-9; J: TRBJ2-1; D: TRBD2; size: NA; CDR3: CASILPSGSYNEQFF; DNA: TGTGCCAGCATCCTCCCCAGCGGGAGCTACAATGAGCAGTTCTTC
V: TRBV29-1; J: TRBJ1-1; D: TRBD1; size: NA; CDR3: CSVGDRMNTEAFF; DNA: TGCAGCGTTGGGGACAGGATGAACACTGAAGCTTTCTTT
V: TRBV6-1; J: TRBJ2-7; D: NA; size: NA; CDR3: CASGLQVHEQYF; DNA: TGTGCCAGCGGGTTACAGGTTCATGAGCAGTACTTC
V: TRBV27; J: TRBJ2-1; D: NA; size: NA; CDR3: CASSRVNEQFF; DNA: TGTGCCAGCTCCAGGGTTAATGAGCAGTTCTTC
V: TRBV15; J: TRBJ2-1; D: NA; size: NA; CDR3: CACSGTHNEQFF; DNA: TGTGCTTGTAGCGGAACGCACAATGAGCAGTTCTTC
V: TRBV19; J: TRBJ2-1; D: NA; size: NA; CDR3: CASSMNLEGVEQFF; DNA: TGTGCCAGTAGTATGAACCTCGAGGGGGTTGAGCAGTTCTTC
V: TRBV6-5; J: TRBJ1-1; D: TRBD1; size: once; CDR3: CASSYLGQEETEAFF; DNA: TGTGCCAGCAGTTACTTAGGACAGGAGGAGACTGAAGCTTTCTTT
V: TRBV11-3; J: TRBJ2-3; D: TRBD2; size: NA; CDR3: CASSSGLDPQYF; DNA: TGTGCCAGCAGCTCGGGACTAGACCCGCAGTATTTT
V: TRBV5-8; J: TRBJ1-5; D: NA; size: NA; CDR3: CASSFRGNQPQHF; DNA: TGTGCCAGCAGCTTCAGGGGTAATCAGCCCCAGCATTTT
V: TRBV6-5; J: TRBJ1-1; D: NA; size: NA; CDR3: CASSSTGTEAFF; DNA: TGTGCCAGCAGTTCCACCGGGACTGAAGCTTTCTTT
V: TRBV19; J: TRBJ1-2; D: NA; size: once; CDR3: CASNLQGNYGYTF; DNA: TGTGCCAGTAATTTACAGGGAAACTATGGCTACACCTTC
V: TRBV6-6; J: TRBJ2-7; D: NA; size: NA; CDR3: CASTLRSGSYEQYF; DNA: TGTGCCAGCACTTTACGGAGCGGCTCCTACGAGCAGTACTTC
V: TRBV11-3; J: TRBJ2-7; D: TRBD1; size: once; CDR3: CASSPRGTGVHEQYF; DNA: TGTGCCAGCAGCCCCCGGGGGACAGGGGTACACGAGCAGTACTTC
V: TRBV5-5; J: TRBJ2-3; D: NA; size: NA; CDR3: CASSRNPPGDTQYF; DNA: TGTGCCAGCAGCCGCAACCCCCCGGGAGATACGCAGTATTTT
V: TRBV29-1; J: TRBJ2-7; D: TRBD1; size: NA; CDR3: CSVGTGSYEQYF; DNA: TGCAGCGTCGGGACAGGCAGCTACGAGCAGTACTTC
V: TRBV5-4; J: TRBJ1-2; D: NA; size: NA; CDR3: CASTSNYGYTF; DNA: TGTGCCAGCACCTCTAACTATGGCTACACCTTC
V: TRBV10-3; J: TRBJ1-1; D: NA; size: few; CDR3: CAISRGEGTEAFF; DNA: TGTGCCATCAGCCGGGGGGAAGGGACTGAAGCTTTCTTT
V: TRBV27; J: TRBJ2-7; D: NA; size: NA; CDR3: CASSLSNRDYEQYF; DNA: TGTGCCAGCAGTTTATCAAACAGGGACTACGAGCAGTACTTC
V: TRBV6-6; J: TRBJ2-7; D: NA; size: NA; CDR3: CASSGDSYEQYF; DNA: TGTGCCAGCAGTGGCGACAGCTACGAGCAGTACTTC
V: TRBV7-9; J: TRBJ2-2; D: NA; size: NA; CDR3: CASSFIFGSGELFF; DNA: TGTGCCAGCAGCTTTATATTTGGCTCCGGGGAGCTGTTTTTT
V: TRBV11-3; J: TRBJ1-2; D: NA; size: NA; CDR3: CASKGLSGRYTF; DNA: TGTGCCAGCAAGGGACTATCGGGGCGCTACACCTTC
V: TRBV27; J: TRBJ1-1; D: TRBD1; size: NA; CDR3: CASSLSPTGLGTEAFF; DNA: TGTGCCAGCAGTTTATCGCCGACAGGGCTCGGCACTGAAGCTTTCTTT
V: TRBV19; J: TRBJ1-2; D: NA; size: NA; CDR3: CASSIQGNGYTF; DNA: TGTGCCAGTAGTATACAGGGGAATGGCTACACCTTC
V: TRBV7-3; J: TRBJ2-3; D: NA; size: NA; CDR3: CASSLTGEIDTQYF; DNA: TGTGCCAGCAGCTTAACGGGAGAGATAGATACGCAGTATTTT
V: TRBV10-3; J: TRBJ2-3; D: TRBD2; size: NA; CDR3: CAISAGLAEVGDTQYF; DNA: TGTGCCATCAGTGCGGGACTAGCGGAGGTGGGGGATACGCAGTATTTT
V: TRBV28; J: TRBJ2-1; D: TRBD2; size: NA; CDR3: CASRLAGGSNEQFF; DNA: TGTGCCAGCAGACTAGCGGGAGGATCGAATGAGCAGTTCTTC
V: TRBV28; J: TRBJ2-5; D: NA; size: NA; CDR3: CASSPTGTGETQYF; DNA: TGTGCCAGCAGCCCTACGGGTACGGGGGAGACCCAGTACTTC
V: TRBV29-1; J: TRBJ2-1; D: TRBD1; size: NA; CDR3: CSVGRTGGNEQFF; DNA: TGCAGCGTTGGAAGGACAGGGGGCAATGAGCAGTTCTTC